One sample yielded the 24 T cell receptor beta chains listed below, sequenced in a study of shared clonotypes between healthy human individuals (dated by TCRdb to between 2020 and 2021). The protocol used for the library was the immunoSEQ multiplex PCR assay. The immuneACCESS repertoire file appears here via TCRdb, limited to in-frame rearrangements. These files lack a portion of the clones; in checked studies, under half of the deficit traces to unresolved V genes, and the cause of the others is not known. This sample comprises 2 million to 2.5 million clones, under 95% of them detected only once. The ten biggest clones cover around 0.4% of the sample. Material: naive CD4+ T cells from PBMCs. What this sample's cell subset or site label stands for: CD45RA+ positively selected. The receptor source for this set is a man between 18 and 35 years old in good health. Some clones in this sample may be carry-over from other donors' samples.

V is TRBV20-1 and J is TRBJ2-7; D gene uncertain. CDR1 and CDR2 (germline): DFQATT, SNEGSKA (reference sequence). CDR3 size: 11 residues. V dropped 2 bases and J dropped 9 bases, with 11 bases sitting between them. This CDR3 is CSARKPHAQYF. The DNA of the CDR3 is TGCAGTGCTAGAAAGCCCCATGCGCAGTACTTC.

CDR3 in DNA: TGTGCCAGCAGTAAAAGACAGGGGTCGGGGGAGACCCAGTACTTC. Encoded protein: CASSKRQGSGETQYF. The chain links TRBV2 to TRBJ2-5; 8 bases fit TRBD1. With 5 bases clipped from V and 5 bases from J, the junction kept 10 bases outside the gene matches. Germline V gene sequence: CDR1 SNHLY, CDR2 FYNNEI. This CDR3 comprises 15 residues.

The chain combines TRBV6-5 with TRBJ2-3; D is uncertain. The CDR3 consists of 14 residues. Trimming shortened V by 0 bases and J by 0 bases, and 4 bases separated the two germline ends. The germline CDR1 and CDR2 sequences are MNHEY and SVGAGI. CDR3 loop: CASSYSPSTDTQYF. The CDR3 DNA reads TGTGCCAGCAGTTACTCGCCCAGCACAGATACGCAGTATTTT.

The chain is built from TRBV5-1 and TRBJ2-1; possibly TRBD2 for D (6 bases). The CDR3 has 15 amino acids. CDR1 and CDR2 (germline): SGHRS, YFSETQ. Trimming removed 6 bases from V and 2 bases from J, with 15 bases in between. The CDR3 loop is CASTLGGEAYNEQFF. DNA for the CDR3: TGCGCCAGCACGCTCGGGGGAGAAGCCTACAATGAGCAGTTCTTC.

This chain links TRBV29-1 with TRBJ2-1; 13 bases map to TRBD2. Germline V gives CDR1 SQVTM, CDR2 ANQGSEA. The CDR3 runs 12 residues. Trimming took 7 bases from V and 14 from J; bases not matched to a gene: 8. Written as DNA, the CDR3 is TGCAGCGGCCGACTAGCGGGAGGCCGGAAGTTCTTC. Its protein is CSGRLAGGRKFF.

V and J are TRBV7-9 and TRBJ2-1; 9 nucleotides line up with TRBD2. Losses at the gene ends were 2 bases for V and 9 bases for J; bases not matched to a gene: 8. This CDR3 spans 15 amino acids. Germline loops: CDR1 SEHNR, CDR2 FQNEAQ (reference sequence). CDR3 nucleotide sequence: TGTGCCAGCAGCTTACGGGCGGGAGGGCTTCCTGAGCAGTTCTTC. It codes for CASSLRAGGLPEQFF.

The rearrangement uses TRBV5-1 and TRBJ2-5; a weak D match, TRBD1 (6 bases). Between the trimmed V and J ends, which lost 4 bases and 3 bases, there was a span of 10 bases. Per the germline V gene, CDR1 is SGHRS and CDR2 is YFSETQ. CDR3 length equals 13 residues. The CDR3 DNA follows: TGCGCCAGCAGCCAGGGGTGGGAAGAGACCCAGTACTTC. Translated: CASSQGWEETQYF.

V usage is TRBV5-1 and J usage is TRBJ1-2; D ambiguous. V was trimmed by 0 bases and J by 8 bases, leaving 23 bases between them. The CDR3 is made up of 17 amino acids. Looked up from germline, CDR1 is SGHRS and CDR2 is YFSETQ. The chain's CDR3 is CASSLGGKGTAAQGYTF. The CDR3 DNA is TGCGCCAGCAGCTTGGGGGGAAAGGGAACCGCAGCCCAAGGCTACACCTTC. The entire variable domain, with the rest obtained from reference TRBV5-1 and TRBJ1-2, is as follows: KAGVTQTPRYLIKTRGQQVTLSCSPISGHRSVSWYQQTPGQGLQFLFEYFSETQRNKGNFPGRFSGRQFSNSRSEMNVSTLELGDSALYLCASSLGGKGTAAQGYTFGSGTRLTVV.

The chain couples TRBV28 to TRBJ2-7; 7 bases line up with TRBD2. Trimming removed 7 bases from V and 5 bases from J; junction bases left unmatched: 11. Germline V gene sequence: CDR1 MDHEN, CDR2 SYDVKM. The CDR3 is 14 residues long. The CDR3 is CASTSRGRGHEQYF. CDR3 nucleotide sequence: TGTGCCAGCACCTCCCGGGGGAGGGGCCACGAGCAGTACTTC.

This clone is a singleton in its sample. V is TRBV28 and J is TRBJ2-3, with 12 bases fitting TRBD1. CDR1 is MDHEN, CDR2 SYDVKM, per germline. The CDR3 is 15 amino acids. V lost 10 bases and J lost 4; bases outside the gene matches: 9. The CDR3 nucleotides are TGTGCCACCAAGCCAGGGGACAGGGGGCCAGATACGCAGTATTTT. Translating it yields CATKPGDRGPDTQYF.

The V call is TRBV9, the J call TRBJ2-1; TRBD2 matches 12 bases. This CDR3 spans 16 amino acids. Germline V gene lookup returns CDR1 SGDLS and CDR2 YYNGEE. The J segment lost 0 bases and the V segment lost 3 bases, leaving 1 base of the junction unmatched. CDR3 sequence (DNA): TGTGCCAGCAGCGAGACTAGCGGGAGCTCCTACAATGAGCAGTTCTTC. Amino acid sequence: CASSETSGSSYNEQFF.

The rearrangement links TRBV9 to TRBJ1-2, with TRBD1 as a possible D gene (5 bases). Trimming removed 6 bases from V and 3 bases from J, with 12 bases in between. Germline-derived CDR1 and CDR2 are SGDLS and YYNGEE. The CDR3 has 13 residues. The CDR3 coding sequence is TGTGCCAGCACCAGGGTAAACGACTATGGCTACACCTTC. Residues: CASTRVNDYGYTF.

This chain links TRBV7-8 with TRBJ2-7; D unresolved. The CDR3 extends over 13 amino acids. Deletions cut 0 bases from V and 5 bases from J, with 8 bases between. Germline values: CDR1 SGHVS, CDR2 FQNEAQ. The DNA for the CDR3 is TGTGCCAGCAGCTTAGCGTACTTTAACGAGCAGTACTTC. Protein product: CASSLAYFNEQYF.

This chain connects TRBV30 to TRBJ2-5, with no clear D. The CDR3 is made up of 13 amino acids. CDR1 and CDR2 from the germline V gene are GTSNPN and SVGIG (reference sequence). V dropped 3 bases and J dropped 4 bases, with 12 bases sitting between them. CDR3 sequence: CAWSLGRRETQYF. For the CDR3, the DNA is TGTGCCTGGAGCCTAGGCCGAAGAGAGACCCAGTACTTC.

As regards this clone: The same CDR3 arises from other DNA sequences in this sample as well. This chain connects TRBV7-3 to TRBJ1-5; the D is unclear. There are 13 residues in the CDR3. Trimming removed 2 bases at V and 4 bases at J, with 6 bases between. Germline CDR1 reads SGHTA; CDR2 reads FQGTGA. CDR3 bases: TGTGCCAGCAGCTTAGATGGGAATCAGCCCCAGCATTTT. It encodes CASSLDGNQPQHF. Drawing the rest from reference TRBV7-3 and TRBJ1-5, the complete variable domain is GAGVSQTPSNKVTEKGKYVELRCDPISGHTALYWYRQSLGQGPEFLIYFQGTGAADDSGLPNDRFFAVRPEGSVSTLKIQRTERGDSAVYLCASSLDGNQPQHFGDGTRLSIL.

The CDR3 reads CASSSGLAGRSYNEQFF. The CDR3 nucleotides are TGCGCCAGCAGCTCGGGACTAGCGGGCCGCTCCTACAATGAGCAGTTCTTC. This chain joins TRBV5-1 and TRBJ2-1; TRBD2 agrees at 12 bases. This CDR3 has 17 amino acids. Germline values: CDR1 SGHRS, CDR2 YFSETQ. V gave up 3 bases and J gave up 0 bases; unmatched junction bases: 4.

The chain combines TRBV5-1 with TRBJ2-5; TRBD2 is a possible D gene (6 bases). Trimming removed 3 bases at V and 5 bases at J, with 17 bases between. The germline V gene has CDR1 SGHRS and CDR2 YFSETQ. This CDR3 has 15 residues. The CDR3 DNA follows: TGCGCCAGCAGCTACTTACGGCGGGATGTGGAGACCCAGTACTTC. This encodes CASSYLRRDVETQYF. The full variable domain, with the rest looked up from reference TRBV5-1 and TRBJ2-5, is KAGVTQTPRYLIKTRGQQVTLSCSPISGHRSVSWYQQTPGQGLQFLFEYFSETQRNKGNFPGRFSGRQFSNSRSEMNVSTLELGDSALYLCASSYLRRDVETQYFGPGTRLLVL.

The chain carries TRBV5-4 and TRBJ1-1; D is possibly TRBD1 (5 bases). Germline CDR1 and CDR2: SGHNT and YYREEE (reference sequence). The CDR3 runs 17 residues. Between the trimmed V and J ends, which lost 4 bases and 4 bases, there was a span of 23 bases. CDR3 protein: CASSPSPARDGGTEAFF. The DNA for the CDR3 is TGTGCCAGCAGCCCGTCCCCCGCGCGGGACGGAGGCACTGAAGCTTTCTTT.

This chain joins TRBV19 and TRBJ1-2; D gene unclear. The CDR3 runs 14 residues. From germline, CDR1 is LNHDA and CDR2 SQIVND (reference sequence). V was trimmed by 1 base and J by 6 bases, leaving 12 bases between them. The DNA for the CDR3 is TGTGCCAGTAGTATAGTTCGGACCGGAGATGGCTACACCTTC. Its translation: CASSIVRTGDGYTF.

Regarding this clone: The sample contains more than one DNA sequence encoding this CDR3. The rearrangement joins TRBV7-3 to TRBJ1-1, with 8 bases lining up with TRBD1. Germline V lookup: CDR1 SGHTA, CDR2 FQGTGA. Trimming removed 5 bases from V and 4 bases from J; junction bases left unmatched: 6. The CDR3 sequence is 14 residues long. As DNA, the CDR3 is TGTGCCAGCAGCCCCAAGGACAGGGCCACTGAAGCTTTCTTT. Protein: CASSPKDRATEAFF.

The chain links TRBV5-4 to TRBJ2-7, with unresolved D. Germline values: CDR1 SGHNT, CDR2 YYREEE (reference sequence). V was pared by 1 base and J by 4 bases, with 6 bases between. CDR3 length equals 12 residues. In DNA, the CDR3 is TGTGCCAGCAGCTTGCTCCAGTACGAGCAGTACTTC. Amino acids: CASSLLQYEQYF.

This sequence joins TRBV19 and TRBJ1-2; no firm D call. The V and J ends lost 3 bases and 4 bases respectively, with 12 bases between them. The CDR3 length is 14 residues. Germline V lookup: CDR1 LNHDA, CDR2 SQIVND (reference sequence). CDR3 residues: CASSILTGLYGYTF. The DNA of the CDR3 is TGTGCCAGTAGTATTCTCACTGGACTCTATGGCTACACCTTC.

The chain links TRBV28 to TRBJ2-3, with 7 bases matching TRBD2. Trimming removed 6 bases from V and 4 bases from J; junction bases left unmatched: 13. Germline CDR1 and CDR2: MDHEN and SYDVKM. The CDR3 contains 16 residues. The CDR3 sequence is CASRTLWRESADTQYF. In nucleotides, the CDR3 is TGTGCCAGCAGGACCCTCTGGCGGGAGTCCGCAGATACGCAGTATTTT.

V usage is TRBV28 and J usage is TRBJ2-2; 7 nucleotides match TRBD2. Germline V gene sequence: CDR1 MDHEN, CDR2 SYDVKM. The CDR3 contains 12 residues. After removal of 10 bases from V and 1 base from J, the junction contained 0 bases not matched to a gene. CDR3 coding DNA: TGTGCCACGGGGGGGAACACCGGGGAGCTGTTTTTT. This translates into CATGGNTGELFF.